The rows below give T cell receptor beta chains drawn from one sample of a study of control samples from healthy donors and cancer patients. This table comes from immunoSEQ multiplex PCR, and its TCRdb copy is limited to in-frame clones, with some not included. The table shows 85,000 to 95,000 clones, with 82% occurring only once. Sequencing was performed on blood. All receptors derive from a woman aged 55-69 years in good health. Each CDR3 is given with its conserved first and last residue. Each record gives: V gene, D gene, J gene, clone size, CDR3 protein, CDR3 DNA. A D gene is named only where the DNA matches it firmly. A row's size may be missing; if present it is once, few, many or a size class.

>TRBV5-4|TRBD1|TRBJ1-6|NA
CASSADRGLRSPLHF
TGTGCCAGCAGCGCGGACAGGGGTCTTAGATCACCCCTCCACTTT
>TRBV6-1|NA|TRBJ1-2|NA
CASSDLGGTVLGYTF
TGTGCCAGCAGTGATTTAGGGGGAACAGTGTTGGGCTACACCTTC
>TRBV19|NA|TRBJ1-5|NA
CASSKAGARDRQPQHF
TGTGCCAGTAGTAAGGCCGGGGCACGGGATCGTCAGCCCCAGCATTTT
>TRBV7-2|NA|TRBJ1-1|NA
CASSLGGAGTEAFF
TGTGCCAGCAGCTTAGGGGGCGCGGGGACTGAAGCTTTCTTT
>TRBV6-5|TRBD1|TRBJ1-6|few
CASSRQGRESPLHF
TGTGCCAGCAGCCGACAGGGGCGAGAGTCACCCCTCCACTTT
>TRBV19|NA|TRBJ1-1|NA
CASSIDRGDEAFF
TGTGCCAGTAGTATAGATCGGGGAGATGAAGCTTTCTTT
>TRBV19|NA|TRBJ2-5|NA
CASSIEARRGAGLKETQYF
TGTGCCAGTAGTATCGAAGCTCGCCGTGGGGCGGGCCTAAAAGAGACCCAGTACTTC
>TRBV3-1/TRBV3-2|TRBD1|TRBJ1-3|NA
CASSQRGPGGNTIYF
TGTGCCAGCAGCCAAAGGGGGCCAGGTGGAAACACCATATATTTT
>TRBV5-6|TRBD2|TRBJ2-7|few
CASSKGLAGARGEQYF
TGTGCCAGCAGCAAGGGACTAGCGGGAGCTCGAGGCGAGCAGTACTTC
>TRBV10-1|TRBD1|TRBJ2-6|NA
CASGQGAAGANVLTF
TGCGCCAGCGGACAGGGGGCCGCTGGGGCCAACGTCCTGACTTTC
>TRBV5-1|NA|TRBJ2-2|NA
CASSLSGLNTGELFF
TGCGCCAGCAGCTTGTCTGGACTAAACACCGGGGAGCTGTTTTTT
>TRBV19|TRBD1|TRBJ1-3|NA
CASSFRDRGFTIYF
TGTGCCAGTAGCTTCCGGGACAGGGGGTTTACCATATATTTT
>TRBV6-5|NA|TRBJ1-5|NA
CAGSFGNNQPQHF
TGTGCCGGATCCTTTGGGAACAATCAGCCCCAGCATTTT
>TRBV10-2|NA|TRBJ1-5|few
CASSERDYSNQPQHF
TGCGCCAGCAGTGAGAGGGACTATAGCAATCAGCCCCAGCATTTT
>TRBV5-1|NA|TRBJ1-4|NA
CASSFWGLNEKLFF
TGCGCCAGCAGCTTCTGGGGACTTAATGAAAAACTGTTTTTT
>TRBV29-1|NA|TRBJ1-2|NA
CSVDARTDHYGYTF
TGCAGCGTCGACGCCCGGACAGACCACTATGGCTACACCTTC
>TRBV10-2|NA|TRBJ1-2|NA
CASRANYGYTF
TGCGCCAGTAGAGCTAACTATGGCTACACCTTC
>TRBV28|NA|TRBJ1-3|NA
CASSLFPGNTIYF
TGTGCCAGCAGTTTATTCCCTGGAAACACCATATATTTT
>TRBV7-2|NA|TRBJ1-2|NA
CASSLVPFGTADGYTF
TGTGCCAGCAGCTTAGTTCCGTTTGGGACGGCCGATGGCTACACCTTC
>TRBV18|TRBD1|TRBJ1-4|NA
CASSPRGQGAGEKLFF
TGTGCCAGCTCACCAAGGGGCCAGGGGGCAGGTGAAAAACTGTTTTTT
>TRBV4-1|NA|TRBJ1-4|NA
CASSGRESGEKLFF
TGCGCCAGCAGCGGCCGGGAATCGGGTGAAAAACTGTTTTTT
>TRBV29-1|NA|TRBJ1-5|NA
CSVSKQGQPQHF
TGCAGCGTTTCCAAACAGGGCCAGCCCCAGCATTTT
>TRBV21-1|NA|TRBJ2-1|NA
CASSWKGRRSYNEQFF
TGTGCCAGCAGCTGGAAGGGACGGCGCTCCTACAATGAGCAGTTCTTC
>TRBV7-8|TRBD1|TRBJ1-4|NA
CASSRDSYNEKLFF
TGTGCCAGCAGCCGGGACAGCTATAATGAAAAACTGTTTTTT
>TRBV28|TRBD1|TRBJ1-2|NA
CASTSYGQGNYGYTF
TGTGCCAGCACCTCATACGGACAGGGGAACTATGGCTACACCTTC
>TRBV19|TRBD1|TRBJ1-5|NA
CASSTPDQGAGQPQHF
TGTGCCAGTAGTACCCCAGATCAGGGGGCCGGGCAGCCCCAGCATTTT
>TRBV5-1|NA|TRBJ2-1|NA
CASSVGGKENEQFF
TGCGCCAGCAGCGTCGGAGGGAAGGAGAATGAGCAGTTCTTC
>TRBV2|TRBD1|TRBJ2-5|NA
CASSRRLGSIQGQGGETQYF
TGTGCCAGCAGCCGGCGGTTGGGGTCCATTCAGGGACAGGGAGGGGAGACCCAGTACTTC
>TRBV7-9|TRBD1|TRBJ2-5|NA
CASRSTGGKETQYF
TGTGCCAGCAGGTCTACAGGGGGGAAAGAGACCCAGTACTTC
>TRBV7-9|NA|TRBJ1-6|NA
CASSSAGDFSSYNSPLHF
TGTGCCAGCAGCTCCGCAGGGGACTTTAGCTCCTATAATTCACCCCTCCACTTT
>TRBV27|NA|TRBJ1-6|NA
CASSFFGGGNSPLHF
TGTGCCAGCAGTTTCTTTGGGGGTGGTAATTCACCCCTCCACTTT
>TRBV14|NA|TRBJ1-1|NA
CASSPSGWLAFF
TGTGCCAGCAGCCCATCCGGCTGGTTGGCTTTCTTT
>TRBV27|NA|TRBJ2-2|NA
CASLPTRVNTGELFF
TGTGCCAGCCTCCCGACTAGGGTAAACACCGGGGAGCTGTTTTTT
>TRBV19|NA|TRBJ1-1|once
CASSISGARDEAFF
TGTGCCAGTAGTATCTCAGGGGCCCGAGATGAAGCTTTCTTT
>TRBV5-1|NA|TRBJ1-3|few
CASSSTAYSGNTIYF
TGCGCCAGCAGCTCGACAGCGTACTCTGGAAACACCATATATTTT
>TRBV28|TRBD1|TRBJ1-2|few
CASILRDSGGYTF
TGTGCCAGCATTCTCCGGGACAGTGGTGGCTACACCTTC
>TRBV15|TRBD2|TRBJ2-5|NA
CATSRLAVETQYF
TGTGCCACCAGCAGACTAGCGGTAGAGACCCAGTACTTC
>TRBV3-1/TRBV3-2|NA|TRBJ2-7|few
CASSQGSYEQYF
TGTGCCAGCAGCCAAGGGAGCTACGAGCAGTACTTC
>TRBV7-6|NA|TRBJ1-4|NA
CASSRTRETEKLFF
TGTGCCAGCAGCCGAACAAGGGAGACGGAAAAACTGTTTTTT
>TRBV18|NA|TRBJ2-5|NA
CASSRGDKETQYF
TGTGCCAGCTCACGCGGAGATAAAGAGACCCAGTACTTC
>TRBV18|NA|TRBJ1-4|NA
CASSQGWNEKLFF
TGTGCCAGCTCTCAAGGGTGGAACGAAAAACTGTTTTTT
>TRBV6-5|NA|TRBJ2-3|NA
CASSYSRGARDTQYF
TGTGCCAGCAGTTACTCACGGGGGGCCCGGGATACGCAGTATTTT
>TRBV27|TRBD1|TRBJ2-7|NA
CASSVDRGSDEQYF
TGTGCCAGCAGTGTCGACAGGGGGTCTGACGAGCAGTACTTC
>TRBV5-4|NA|TRBJ1-2|NA
CASTFDAGRYGYTF
TGTGCCAGCACCTTTGACGCCGGGCGCTATGGCTACACCTTC
>TRBV21-1|NA|TRBJ2-7|NA
CASSNKAGGGRRYEQYF
TGTGCCAGCAGCAACAAGGCGGGCGGGGGGCGGAGATACGAGCAGTACTTC
>TRBV13|NA|TRBJ1-1|few
CASSSEGPLNTEAFF
TGTGCCAGCAGCTCCGAGGGACCCTTGAACACTGAAGCTTTCTTT
>TRBV3-1/TRBV3-2|NA|TRBJ2-1|once
CASSQYTSGRIQYEQFF
TGTGCCAGCAGCCAATATACCTCGGGACGTATACAATATGAGCAGTTCTTC
>TRBV29-1|NA|TRBJ1-1|NA
CSVFSGATEAFF
TGCAGCGTTTTTTCAGGGGCCACTGAAGCTTTCTTT
>TRBV28|NA|TRBJ1-1|NA
CASSWSGQPNTEAFF
TGTGCCAGCAGTTGGTCTGGACAGCCGAACACTGAAGCTTTCTTT
>TRBV28|NA|TRBJ1-3|NA
CASIEGSSGNTIYF
TGTGCCAGCATTGAGGGTTCGTCTGGAAACACCATATATTTT
>TRBV3-1/TRBV3-2|NA|TRBJ1-1|few
CASRHGQLNTEAFF
TGTGCCAGCAGACATGGACAGTTGAACACTGAAGCTTTCTTT
>TRBV5-1|TRBD1|TRBJ1-2|NA
CARSLGAGGNYGYTF
TGCGCCCGCAGCTTGGGGGCAGGGGGGAACTATGGCTACACCTTC
>TRBV11-3|NA|TRBJ2-1|NA
CASSLGVGGGSYNEQFF
TGTGCCAGCAGCTTAGGCGTAGGGGGAGGATCCTACAATGAGCAGTTCTTC
>TRBV7-2|TRBD1|TRBJ2-4|NA
CASSAPLRDRGTKNIQYF
TGTGCCAGCAGCGCACCCCTCCGGGACAGGGGGACCAAAAACATTCAGTACTTC